Following are 14 T cell receptor beta chains from one sample sequenced in a study of cytomegalovirus exposure and HLA in healthy donors (dated by TCRdb to 2016 to 2017). Preparation of the library involved the immunoSEQ multiplex PCR assay. For the multiplex PCR, a mixture combining 60 forward primers for TCR Vbeta segments and 13 reverse primers for TCR Jbeta segments was used. TCRdb re-hosts the immuneACCESS table, in-frame sequences only. Its copies lack some clones; in the studies checked, an unresolved V gene accounts for under half of them, and the cause for the rest is not known. The sample table records around 130,000 clones; under 85% of these occur just once. Approximately 3.1% of the sample lies in the top ten. The material sequenced was PBMCs. These receptors were obtained from a young man in good health and CMV-seronegative.

CDR3 nucleotide sequence: TGTGCCAGCAGTCTGACAGGGTCTAGCACAGATACGCAGTATTTT. As protein: CASSLTGSSTDTQYF. The V gene is TRBV6-1, the J gene TRBJ2-3; 7 nucleotides line up with TRBD1. The junction had 5 bases not matched to a gene; V was cut back by 5 bases and J by 0 bases. Germline CDR1 reads MNHNS; CDR2 reads SASEGT. The length of the CDR3 is 15 residues.

V and J are TRBV11-2 and TRBJ1-5; 8 nucleotides agree with TRBD1. The junction had 6 bases not matched to a gene; V was cut back by 5 bases and J by 3 bases. The CDR3 totals 15 residues. The V gene's germline CDR1 is SGHAT and CDR2 FQNNGV. CDR3 loop: CASSRWDRLNQPQHF. As DNA, the CDR3 is TGTGCCAGCAGCCGATGGGACAGGCTCAATCAGCCCCAGCATTTT.

This chain uses TRBV4-2 with TRBJ1-2; the D gene is possibly TRBD1 (5 bases). Germline CDR1 is LGHNA and CDR2 is YNFKEQ. Between the trimmed V and J ends, which lost 1 base and 6 bases, there was a span of 18 bases. This CDR3 is built from 16 residues. The CDR3 here is CASSQVGGGEGDGYTF. CDR3 DNA: TGTGCCAGCAGCCAAGTTGGGGGAGGAGAGGGAGATGGCTACACCTTC.

This chain links TRBV27 with TRBJ2-2, with D possibly being TRBD1 (5 bases). V was cut by 5 bases and J by 0 bases, with 19 bases left in between. Germline V gene data show CDR1 as MNHEY and CDR2 as SMNVEV (reference sequence). This CDR3 is 18 amino acids long. The CDR3: CASSPTHRKLANTGELFF. The DNA for the CDR3 is TGTGCCAGCAGTCCCACGCACAGGAAGCTAGCGAACACCGGGGAGCTGTTTTTT.

This chain joins TRBV6-1 and TRBJ2-6; 8 nucleotides match TRBD1. The CDR3 spans 18 residues. Trimming at V came to 4 bases and at J to 1 base, leaving 9 bases not matched to a gene. Germline lookup yields CDR1 MNHNS and CDR2 SASEGT. The CDR3 region has the DNA TGTGCCAGCAGTGCGACAACAGGGGGGACGTCTGGGGCCAACGTCCTGACTTTC. It is translated as CASSATTGGTSGANVLTF.

This chain uses TRBV27 with TRBJ1-5, with unresolved D. Germline V lookup: CDR1 MNHEY, CDR2 SMNVEV (reference sequence). The CDR3 extends over 12 amino acids. V was shortened by 3 bases and J by 8 bases, with 8 bases between the two germline ends. In DNA, the CDR3 is TGTGCCAGCAGTTTTCCTCGGGAGCCCCAGCATTTT. This sequence encodes CASSFPREPQHF.

V and J are TRBV10-3 and TRBJ1-1, with D uncertain. The V and J ends lost 2 bases and 10 bases respectively, with 11 bases between them. The CDR3 loop spans 12 amino acids. Looked up from germline, CDR1 is ENHRY and CDR2 is SYGVKD. CDR3 loop: CAISEGELGAFF. As DNA, the CDR3 is TGTGCCATCAGTGAGGGGGAGTTGGGAGCTTTCTTT.

This clone was detected only a few times. The V gene is TRBV30, the J gene TRBJ2-2; D is uncertain. CDR1 is GTSNPN and CDR2 is SVGIG in the germline V gene (reference sequence). V lost 7 bases to trimming and J lost 4 bases, with 10 bases between them. This CDR3 is 12 amino acids long. The CDR3 bases are TGTGCCTCCGGTCCTGCCACCGGGGAGCTGTTTTTT. Encoded protein: CASGPATGELFF.

The chain employs TRBV6-5 and TRBJ1-6; TRBD1 matches at 10 bases. Germline V gene data show CDR1 as MNHEY and CDR2 as SVGAGI. The V segment lost 4 bases and the J segment 9 bases; nucleotides outside the gene matches: 9. The CDR3 loop spans 16 amino acids. CDR3 in amino acids: CASSLETTGGGSPLHF. CDR3 sequence (DNA): TGTGCCAGCAGTTTAGAAACGACAGGGGGCGGTTCACCCCTCCACTTT.

The chain uses TRBV6-5 and TRBJ1-4; the match to TRBD1 covers 7 bases. Germline-derived CDR1 and CDR2 are MNHEY and SVGAGI. The length of the CDR3 is 15 residues. The J segment lost 8 bases and the V segment lost 6 bases, leaving 12 bases of the junction unmatched. CDR3 coding DNA: TGTGCCAGCAGCTTGGGGAACAGGGACAGAGAAAAACTGTTTTTT. As protein: CASSLGNRDREKLFF.

The CDR3 DNA reads TGTGCCAGCAGTTCAGCGGGGGGGGAGGAGACCCAGTACTTC. This codes for CASSSAGGEETQYF. The chain recombines TRBV28 with TRBJ2-5, with 10 bases identical to TRBD2. The length of the CDR3 is 14 residues. Germline V gives CDR1 MDHEN, CDR2 SYDVKM. The trim removed 4 bases at V and 5 bases at J, leaving 4 bases unmatched.

This sequence joins TRBV2 and TRBJ1-2, with 10 bases that match TRBD1. The germline gives CDR1 SNHLY, CDR2 FYNNEI. V lost 7 bases and J lost 4; bases outside the gene matches: 6. This CDR3 has 14 amino acids. As DNA, the CDR3 is TGTGCCAGCACGGACAGGGGGTTCCTCTATGGCTACACCTTC. Its translation is CASTDRGFLYGYTF.

The rearrangement uses TRBV27 and TRBJ1-4; no clear D gene. This CDR3 has 13 residues. CDR1 and CDR2 (germline): MNHEY, SMNVEV (reference sequence). The V and J ends lost 1 base and 3 bases respectively, with 3 bases between them. CDR3 nucleotide sequence: TGTGCCAGCAGTTTATGGCCTAATGAAAAACTGTTTTTT. Translation: CASSLWPNEKLFF.

The rearrangement uses TRBV18 and TRBJ2-1, with 10 bases that match TRBD2. Per germline, CDR1 KGHSH and CDR2 LQKENI. V lost 1 base to trimming and J lost 9 bases; unmatched junction nucleotides: 9. This CDR3 has 16 residues. In DNA, the CDR3 is TGTGCCAGCTCACCACTCGCTAGCGGGAGTAATCCTGAGCAGTTCTTC. Translating gives CASSPLASGSNPEQFF.